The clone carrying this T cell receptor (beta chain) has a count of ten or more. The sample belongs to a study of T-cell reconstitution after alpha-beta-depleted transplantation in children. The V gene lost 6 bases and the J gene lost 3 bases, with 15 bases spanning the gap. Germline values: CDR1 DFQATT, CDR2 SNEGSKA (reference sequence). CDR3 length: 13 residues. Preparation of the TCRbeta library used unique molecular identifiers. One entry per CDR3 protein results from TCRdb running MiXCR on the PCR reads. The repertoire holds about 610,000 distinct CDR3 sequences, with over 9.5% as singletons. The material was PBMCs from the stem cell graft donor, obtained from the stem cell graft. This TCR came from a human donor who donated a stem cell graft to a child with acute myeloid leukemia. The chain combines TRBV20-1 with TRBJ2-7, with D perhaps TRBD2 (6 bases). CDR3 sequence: CSARLASNYEQYF. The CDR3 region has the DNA TGCAGTGCCAGGCTAGCGAGTAACTACGAGCAGTACTTC.